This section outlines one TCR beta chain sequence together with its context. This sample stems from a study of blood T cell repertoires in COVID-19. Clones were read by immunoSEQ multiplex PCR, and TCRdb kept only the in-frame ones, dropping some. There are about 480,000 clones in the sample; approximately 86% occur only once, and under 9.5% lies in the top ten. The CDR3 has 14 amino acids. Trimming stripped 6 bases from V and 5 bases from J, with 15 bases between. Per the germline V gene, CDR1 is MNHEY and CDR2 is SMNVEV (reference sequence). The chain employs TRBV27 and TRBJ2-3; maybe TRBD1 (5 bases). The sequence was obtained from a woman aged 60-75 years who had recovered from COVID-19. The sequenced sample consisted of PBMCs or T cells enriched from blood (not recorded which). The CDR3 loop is CASRAAGSVDTQYF. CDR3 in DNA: TGTGCCAGCAGGGCGGCAGGGTCGGTAGATACGCAGTATTTT.